These T cell receptor beta chains were read from a single sample in a study of response to subunit inactivated influenza vaccine. From the RT-PCR reads, TCRdb called clonotypes with MiXCR, one entry per CDR3 protein. Among hundreds of thousands of distinct CDR3 sequences listed, 14% were seen once. The sequences come from PBMCs from blood, collected around two weeks before vaccination. These receptors were taken from a man between 50 and 59 years old who received an inactivated influenza vaccine. Each CDR3 is given with its conserved first and last residue. D genes are given only for firm matches. Some rows have no size entry. The others give once, few or many, or a class for an expanded clone.

clone_size,v_call,d_call,j_call,cdr3_aa,cdr3_nt
.,TRBV13,.,TRBJ2-4,CASSHGLSSIAKNIQYF,TGTGCCAGCAGCCACGGGCTCAGTAGCATAGCCAAAAACATTCAGTACTTC
few,TRBV4-3,TRBD1,TRBJ2-5,CASSPSTGGIETQYF,TGCGCCAGCAGCCCGTCGACAGGGGGCATCGAGACCCAGTACTTC
.,TRBV7-9,TRBD1,TRBJ2-7,CASSPGQVAYEQYF,TGTGCCAGCAGCCCGGGACAGGTCGCCTACGAGCAGTACTTC
few,TRBV18,TRBD1,TRBJ2-7,CASSPHSLDRGWIRQYF,TGTGCCAGCTCACCCCACTCCCTGGACAGGGGATGGATTCGGCAGTACTTC
few,TRBV20-1,.,TRBJ1-2,CSAWGRFGYTF,TGCAGTGCTTGGGGGCGGTTTGGCTACACCTTC
.,TRBV6-6,.,TRBJ2-7,CASSYSGSVELYF,TGTGCCAGCAGTTACTCGGGGTCCGTAGAGCTGTACTTC
few,TRBV6-1,TRBD1,TRBJ2-5,CASIDRGRRETQYF,TGTGCCAGCATAGACAGGGGGCGGCGCGAGACCCAGTACTTC
many,TRBV4-3,TRBD1,TRBJ2-7,CASSQGTGQTYEQYF,TGCGCCAGCAGCCAAGGGACAGGGCAAACCTACGAGCAGTACTTC
many,TRBV9,.,TRBJ2-2,CASSVDRDTGELFF,TGTGCCAGCAGCGTAGACAGGGACACCGGGGAGCTGTTTTTT
few,TRBV5-1,TRBD2,TRBJ2-3,CASTERGSSTDTQYF,TGCGCCAGCACGGAGCGGGGTTCTAGCACAGATACGCAGTATTTT
many,TRBV20-1,.,TRBJ2-7,CSARDLRTYEQYF,TGCAGTGCTAGAGATTTGAGAACCTACGAGCAGTACTTC
many,TRBV4-2,.,TRBJ1-4,CASSQRSEKLFF,TGTGCCAGCAGCCAAAGGAGTGAAAAACTGTTTTTT
.,TRBV19,.,TRBJ2-7,CASSIGHFPYEQYF,TGTGCCAGTAGTATTGGTCACTTCCCCTACGAGCAGTACTTC
.,TRBV29-1,TRBD1,TRBJ1-1,CSAHPTGEATEAFF,TGCAGCGCCCACCCGACAGGGGAGGCAACTGAAGCTTTCTTT
many,TRBV15,TRBD2,TRBJ2-7,CATSSIQKLAAEQYF,TGTGCCACCAGCAGCATACAAAAACTAGCGGCAGAGCAGTACTTC
few,TRBV5-1,TRBD2,TRBJ2-5,CASREGPPVETQYF,TGCGCCAGCCGGGAGGGACCGCCGGTGGAGACCCAGTACTTC
.,TRBV5-6,TRBD2,TRBJ2-3,CASSIGAGGGADTQYF,TGTGCCAGCAGCATCGGAGCGGGGGGCGGCGCAGATACGCAGTATTTT
.,TRBV12-3/TRBV12-4,TRBD2,TRBJ2-7,CASSILGGFGEQYF,TGTGCCAGCAGTATCCTCGGGGGGTTTGGGGAGCAGTACTTC
many,TRBV15,TRBD2,TRBJ2-1,CATSRVSSGTSGRAYNEQFF,TGTGCCACCAGCAGGGTCTCGAGCGGGACTAGCGGGAGGGCCTACAATGAGCAGTTCTTC
few,TRBV9,TRBD1,TRBJ2-5,CASSPGQGPGTQYF,TGTGCCAGCAGCCCAGGACAGGGGCCGGGGACCCAGTACTTC